This T cell receptor (beta chain) was identified in a study of blood T cell repertoires in COVID-19. Study summary: Spain, Italy and the United States supplied samples that represented acute and convalescent COVID-19. PBMCs, B-cell-depleted T cells, or T cells provided the cDNA or gDNA that made up the material.

This CDR3 has 14 residues. The germline V gene has CDR1 SEHNR and CDR2 FQNEAQ (reference sequence). V lost 5 bases and J lost 11, with 19 bases in between. Authors' methods: The authors estimated nucleated cell counts from reference gene primer amplification. TCRdb keeps only in-frame clones here, not all; method: immunoSEQ multiplex PCR. The V and J calls and clone size were taken over from that table, and D and trimming were inferred from the DNA. Of some 250,000 clones listed, around 82% were seen once; the top ten hold 8.5% to 10%. This TCR derives from a middle-aged man with active or convalescent COVID-19. This chain joins TRBV7-9 and TRBJ1-5, with D tentatively TRBD1 (5 bases). The sequenced material came from peripheral blood. Here the CDR3 DNA reads TGTGCCAGCAGCATGGCGGACATCCCTCGGACCCAGCATTTT. Translation gives CASSMADIPRTQHF.